Presented here are 22 T cell receptor beta chains from one specimen sequenced in a study of T cells in Graves' hyperthyroidism and ophthalmopathy. TCR beta CDR3 region amplification was performed from RNA transcripts. Primed by the HTBI set, a first-round RT-PCR was run on the TCR CDR3. Each CDR3 protein gets one entry after TCRdb re-called the multiplex PCR reads with MiXCR. The sample shows around 400,000 distinct CDR3 sequences, under 15% of them seen only once. Source material: blood. The source of these receptors is a woman younger than 35 with Graves' hyperthyroidism.

The sample holds many counts of this clonotype. The V and J genes are TRBV6-1 and TRBJ1-2; D unresolved. Trimming removed 7 bases at V and 6 bases at J, with 21 bases between. Germline CDR1 and CDR2: MNHNS and SASEGT. The CDR3 totals 15 residues. The CDR3 sequence is CASILLLGITNGYTF. The CDR3 nucleotides read TGTGCCAGCATCCTTCTTCTCGGGATAACTAATGGCTACACCTTC.

This clonotype was picked up a small number of times. The chain joins TRBV20-1 to TRBJ1-3; D not certain. The germline V gene encodes CDR1 DFQATT and CDR2 SNEGSKA (reference sequence). The CDR3 has 13 amino acids. V lost 4 bases, J lost 4 bases, and 11 bases lay in between. The CDR3 nucleotides are TGCAGTGCTAAGGATGGGCTAGGAAACACCATATATTTT. This translates into CSAKDGLGNTIYF.

The V call is TRBV28, the J call TRBJ2-3; D gene unclear. The CDR3 is 14 amino acids. From germline, CDR1 is MDHEN and CDR2 SYDVKM. The V end lost 2 bases, the J end lost 8 bases, and 14 bases lay between the germline ends. Here the CDR3 DNA reads TGTGCCAGCAGTTTAGTAGGTGGGCGAGGTACGCAGTATTTT. Its translation is CASSLVGGRGTQYF. The full variable domain, completed using reference TRBV28 and TRBJ2-3, is DVKVTQSSRYLVKRTGEKVFLECVQDMDHENMFWYRQDPGLGLRLIYFSYDVKMKEKGDIPEGYSVSREKKERFSLILESASTNQTSMYLCASSLVGGRGTQYFGPGTRLTVL.

At least ten counts were recorded for this clonotype. The V call is TRBV20-1, the J call TRBJ2-3; no firm D call. CDR1 and CDR2 from the germline V gene are DFQATT and SNEGSKA (reference sequence). There are 13 residues in the CDR3. Between the trimmed V and J ends, which lost 1 base and 2 bases, there was a span of 7 bases. CDR3 amino acids: CSARAGSTDTQYF. The CDR3 DNA is TGCAGTGCTAGAGCGGGCTCCACAGATACGCAGTATTTT.

This clonotype was counted only a few times. V and J are TRBV3-1 and TRBJ1-1; D uncertain. The germline CDR1 and CDR2 sequences are LGHDT and YNNKEL (reference sequence). Trimming pared 4 bases from V and 8 bases from J, leaving 11 bases between. There are 12 residues in the CDR3. The CDR3 DNA follows: TGTGCCAGCAGCCGGTCTGGAGGGGAAGCTTTCTTT. It specifies CASSRSGGEAFF.

The rearrangement uses TRBV28 and TRBJ1-2; D is uncertain. Trimming pared 2 bases from V and 3 bases from J, leaving 13 bases between. CDR1 and CDR2 (germline): MDHEN, SYDVKM. This CDR3 has 15 residues. CDR3 nucleotide sequence: TGTGCCAGCAGTTTAGGGCGGCTCTGGGACTATGGCTACACCTTC. This translates into CASSLGRLWDYGYTF.

This clonotype was seen at least ten times. The chain employs TRBV6-5 and TRBJ2-5; D is perhaps TRBD1 (6 bases). This CDR3 has 16 residues. Trimming pared 2 bases from V and 5 bases from J, leaving 18 bases between. Per germline, CDR1 MNHEY and CDR2 SVGAGI. The CDR3 loop reads CASSYPTGILEETQYF. The CDR3, as DNA: TGTGCCAGCAGTTACCCGACAGGTATTTTGGAGGAGACCCAGTACTTC.

The J gene is TRBJ1-1, the V gene TRBV28; D gene unclear. CDR1 is MDHEN, CDR2 SYDVKM, per germline. CDR3 length equals 13 residues. V lost 3 bases to trimming and J lost 3 bases, with 8 bases between them. The CDR3 here is CASSFTIDTEAFF. CDR3 coding DNA: TGTGCCAGCAGTTTCACAATTGACACTGAAGCTTTCTTT.

This clonotype was detected ten times or more. The chain links TRBV3-1 to TRBJ1-5; D is possibly TRBD1 (6 bases). With 0 bases removed from V and 6 bases from J, the gap between germline ends came to 9 bases. The germline CDR1 and CDR2 sequences are LGHDT and YNNKEL (reference sequence). This CDR3 spans 14 amino acids. CDR3 sequence: CASSQEGAPQPQHF. The CDR3 DNA sequence: TGTGCCAGCAGCCAAGAGGGGGCCCCTCAGCCCCAGCATTTT.

This clonotype was counted at least ten times. This sequence joins TRBV18 and TRBJ2-3; D may be TRBD1 (5 bases). Trimming took off 2 bases at V and 0 bases at J, with 9 bases between the two ends. CDR3 length equals 15 residues. Germline CDR1 is KGHSH and CDR2 is LQKENI. CDR3 DNA: TGTGCCAGCTCACCAAGGACATCTAGCACAGATACGCAGTATTTT. It encodes CASSPRTSSTDTQYF.

This clonotype was seen a few times. The chain links TRBV2 to TRBJ1-5; D ambiguous. Germline values: CDR1 SNHLY, CDR2 FYNNEI. Deletions cut 4 bases from V and 7 bases from J, with 11 bases between. The CDR3 spans 13 residues. For the CDR3, the DNA is TGTGCCAGCAGTGTACGGGAAAGACAGCCCCAGCATTTT. It yields the protein CASSVRERQPQHF.

This clonotype was seen repeatedly, ten times or more. The rearrangement links TRBV2 to TRBJ2-3; D is unclear. The CDR3 is made up of 15 amino acids. V shed 3 bases and J shed 5 bases, with 15 bases lying between them. Germline assignment: CDR1 SNHLY and CDR2 FYNNEI. The CDR3 region has the DNA TGTGCCAGCAGTGATCAAACCGTAATCGGAGATACGCAGTATTTT. Translation gives CASSDQTVIGDTQYF.

This clonotype has ten or more counts. The genes are TRBV2 and TRBJ2-2; 8 bases fit TRBD1. The J segment lost 6 bases and the V segment lost 4 bases, leaving 7 bases of the junction unmatched. This CDR3 spans 15 amino acids. CDR1 and CDR2 from the germline V gene are SNHLY and FYNNEI. The CDR3 loop is CASSGGQVAPGELFF. CDR3 DNA sequence: TGTGCCAGCAGTGGGGGACAGGTCGCACCCGGGGAGCTGTTTTTT.

This clonotype was recorded many times. This rearrangement joins TRBV11-2 to TRBJ2-3; no firm D call. V dropped 1 base and J dropped 0 bases, with 11 bases sitting between them. This CDR3 contains 16 residues. Germline V lookup: CDR1 SGHAT, CDR2 FQNNGV. Here the CDR3 reads CASSLALPWSTDTQYF. The DNA of the CDR3 is TGTGCCAGCAGCTTAGCTTTGCCATGGAGCACAGATACGCAGTATTTT.

The V gene is TRBV5-1, the J gene TRBJ1-6; D uncertain. The V end lost 4 bases, the J end lost 10 bases, and 15 bases lay between the germline ends. The CDR3 runs 14 residues. In germline, CDR1 is SGHRS, CDR2 YFSETQ. CDR3 coding DNA: TGCGCCAGCAGCCCGGGCCAAGCAGACTCACCCCTCCACTTT. Protein: CASSPGQADSPLHF.

This clonotype has at least ten counts. V is TRBV20-1 and J is TRBJ2-1; 7 bases are shared with TRBD2. The CDR3 totals 14 residues. Looked up from germline, CDR1 is DFQATT and CDR2 is SNEGSKA (reference sequence). V lost 5 bases, J lost 8 bases, and 12 bases stayed unmatched. CDR3 nucleotide sequence: TGCAGTGCTCTCCGGGACTTAGGGAGGGATGAGCAGTTCTTC. Protein: CSALRDLGRDEQFF.

This clonotype was found many times. This chain uses TRBV28 with TRBJ1-4; TRBD1 aligns across 10 bases. The V segment lost 6 bases and the J segment 8 bases; nucleotides outside the gene matches: 9. Germline values: CDR1 MDHEN, CDR2 SYDVKM. CDR3 length: 15 amino acids. Here the CDR3 reads CASSVRPGQGEKLFF. CDR3 DNA sequence: TGTGCCAGCAGCGTAAGGCCGGGACAGGGGGAAAAACTGTTTTTT.

This sequence joins TRBV30 and TRBJ1-1, with D hard to call. V was clipped by 2 bases and J by 6 bases, with 10 bases between them. This CDR3 is 12 amino acids long. CDR1 and CDR2 (germline): GTSNPN, SVGIG (reference sequence). CDR3 coding DNA: TGTGCCTGGAGTAATGATTGGGCTGAAGCTTTCTTT. Its translation: CAWSNDWAEAFF.

Regarding this clonotype: A read error is possible here, since a much larger clone lies one base away. Since the CDR3 does not end with the conserved phenylalanine or tryptophan, this likely comes from a read error. The chain combines TRBV20-1 with TRBJ2-5; D is uncertain. This CDR3 is 12 amino acids long. Deletions cut 3 bases from V and 5 bases from J, with 10 bases between. Germline CDR1 reads DFQATT; CDR2 reads SNEGSKA (reference sequence). The CDR3 DNA sequence: TGCAGTGCTAGCAAAAAAGGGGAGACCCAGTACCTC. Translation: CSASKKGETQYL.

This clonotype was seen ten or more times. DNA of the CDR3: TGTGCCAGCAGCTCGATGGACAGGACTGAAGCTTTCTTT. It yields the protein CASSSMDRTEAFF. The chain is built from TRBV11-2 and TRBJ1-1; 7 nucleotides line up with TRBD1. CDR1 is SGHAT, CDR2 FQNNGV, per germline. The CDR3 runs 13 residues. J gave up 5 bases and V 4 bases, and 4 bases lay outside the gene matches. The variable domain in full, with the rest retrieved from reference TRBV11-2 and TRBJ1-1, is EAGVAQSPRYKIIEKRQSVAFWCNPISGHATLYWYQQILGQGPKLLIQFQNNGVVDDSQLPKDRFSAERLKGVDSTLKIQPAKLEDSAVYLCASSSMDRTEAFFGQGTRLTVV.

This clonotype has only one observation. The CDR3 region is CASVRTENYGYTF. As DNA, the CDR3 is TGTGCCAGCGTTAGGACTGAGAACTATGGCTACACCTTC. The chain recombines TRBV6-9 with TRBJ1-2; D ambiguous. The V gene lost 8 bases and the J gene lost 2 bases, with 12 bases spanning the gap. The germline V gene encodes CDR1 MNHGY and CDR2 SVAAGI. The CDR3 length is 13 residues.

This clonotype was seen repeatedly, ten times or more. The chain has TRBV27 and TRBJ1-4; D uncertain. Trimming pared 0 bases from V and 4 bases from J, leaving 6 bases between. Germline V CDR1 and CDR2: MNHEY, SMNVEV (reference sequence). The CDR3 extends over 14 amino acids. The CDR3 reads CASSLSRLNEKLFF. The CDR3 bases are TGTGCCAGCAGTTTATCCAGGCTTAATGAAAAACTGTTTTTT.